These 23 T cell receptor beta chains were all obtained from the same sample, sequenced in a study of blood T cell repertoires in COVID-19. Method: immunoSEQ multiplex PCR; TCRdb's copy keeps in-frame clones and lacks some. The sample holds about 280,000 clones, 85% to 90% seen once. Specimen: peripheral blood. The origin of the receptors is a woman aged 25 to 39 with COVID-19, enrolled during active disease.

The chain uses TRBV7-8 and TRBJ1-5; 7 bases align to TRBD1. The V segment lost 1 base and the J segment 3 bases; nucleotides outside the gene matches: 12. This CDR3 is 18 amino acids long. CDR1 SGHVS and CDR2 FQNEAQ come from the germline V gene. CDR3 in DNA: TGTGCCAGCAGCTTAGTTTTCGGAACAGGGGCCTTCAATCAGCCCCAGCATTTT. Its translation: CASSLVFGTGAFNQPQHF.

The V call is TRBV4-1, the J call TRBJ1-4; the D is unclear. The CDR3 has 17 residues. Germline assignment: CDR1 MGHRA and CDR2 YSYEKL. V shed 0 bases and J shed 0 bases, with 11 bases lying between them. The CDR3 is CASSQERRITTNEKLFF. The CDR3 DNA follows: TGCGCCAGCAGCCAAGAAAGGAGGATCACAACTAATGAAAAACTGTTTTTT.

As DNA, the CDR3 is TGTGCCAGCAGGGACAGGGTGAACACTGAAGCTTTCTTT. Protein sequence: CASRDRVNTEAFF. The chain uses TRBV6-5 and TRBJ1-1; 8 bases match TRBD1. V dropped 6 bases and J dropped 0; count of bases not matched to a gene: 0. Germline CDR1 is MNHEY and CDR2 is SVGAGI. CDR3 length: 13 amino acids.

Written as DNA, the CDR3 is TGTGCCAGCAGTTTAAGGTTGGCAGGGGTCGGTTCACCCCTCCACTTT. Translating gives CASSLRLAGVGSPLHF. This chain links TRBV28 with TRBJ1-6, with a tentative D call TRBD1 (6 bases). This CDR3 is built from 16 residues. Between the trimmed V and J ends, which lost 2 bases and 9 bases, there was a span of 17 bases. The germline gives CDR1 MDHEN, CDR2 SYDVKM.

The CDR3, as DNA: TGTGCCAGCAGCGGACCGGGACAGAAACACTACAATGAGCAGTTCTTC. The encoded protein is CASSGPGQKHYNEQFF. The chain uses TRBV9 and TRBJ2-1; 7 nucleotides match TRBD1. The V segment lost 3 bases and the J segment 3 bases; nucleotides outside the gene matches: 9. The CDR3 consists of 16 residues. From germline, CDR1 is SGDLS and CDR2 YYNGEE. Full variable domain (missing parts from reference TRBV9 and TRBJ2-1): DSGVTQTPKHLITATGQRVTLRCSPRSGDLSVYWYQQSLDQGLQFLIQYYNGEERAKGNILERFSAQQFPDLHSELNLSSLELGDSALYFCASSGPGQKHYNEQFFGPGTRLTVL.

CDR3 loop: CASRLGGGSSYEQYF. In nucleotides, the CDR3 is TGTGCAAGTCGCTTAGGTGGGGGGAGCTCCTACGAGCAGTACTTC. The J gene is TRBJ2-7, the V gene TRBV12-2; TRBD2 reflects the table's D call only, with no check against the DNA. TRBV12-2 is a known pseudogene. The CDR3 covers 15 residues.

The gene calls are TRBV28 and TRBJ2-2; D gene ambiguous. Trimming stripped 3 bases from V and 4 bases from J, with 9 bases between. CDR1 is MDHEN and CDR2 is SYDVKM in the germline V gene. The CDR3 is 14 residues long. The CDR3, as DNA: TGTGCCAGCAGTTTTATAGATGGCACCGGGGAGCTGTTTTTT. Its protein product is CASSFIDGTGELFF. The variable domain in full, with the rest retrieved from reference TRBV28 and TRBJ2-2, is DVKVTQSSRYLVKRTGEKVFLECVQDMDHENMFWYRQDPGLGLRLIYFSYDVKMKEKGDIPEGYSVSREKKERFSLILESASTNQTSMYLCASSFIDGTGELFFGEGSRLTVL.

The V and J genes are TRBV9 and TRBJ2-3, with 15 bases lining up with TRBD2. Germline trimming cut 4 bases from V and 4 bases from J; bases unmatched to any gene: 4. CDR1 and CDR2 (germline): SGDLS, YYNGEE. The CDR3 contains 16 residues. This CDR3 is CASSPGLAGGADTQYF. The CDR3 region has the DNA TGTGCCAGCAGCCCGGGACTAGCGGGGGGAGCAGATACGCAGTATTTT. Using reference TRBV9 and TRBJ2-3 for the parts outside the CDR3, the full variable domain is DSGVTQTPKHLITATGQRVTLRCSPRSGDLSVYWYQQSLDQGLQFLIQYYNGEERAKGNILERFSAQQFPDLHSELNLSSLELGDSALYFCASSPGLAGGADTQYFGPGTRLTVL.

This clone appeared a single time. V is TRBV6-5 and J is TRBJ2-4; possibly TRBD2 for D (5 bases). Trimming stripped 0 bases from V and 9 bases from J, with 15 bases between. The CDR3 spans 15 residues. CDR1 is MNHEY and CDR2 is SVGAGI in the germline V gene. The CDR3 reads CASSYSRTGRGIQYF. In DNA, the CDR3 is TGTGCCAGCAGTTACTCCCGGACGGGGAGAGGCATTCAGTACTTC.

The table lists this clone with a few counts. A clone one base away is much larger, so this may be a read error. V gene TRBV7-8 combines with J gene TRBJ1-6; 7 bases fit TRBD1. With 5 bases clipped from V and 4 bases from J, the junction kept 2 bases outside the gene matches. This CDR3 comprises 14 residues. CDR1 SGHVS and CDR2 FQNEAQ come from the germline V gene. The CDR3 protein is CASSPGQYNSPLHF. The CDR3 region has the DNA TGTGCCAGCAGCCCGGGACAGTATAATTCACCCCTCCACTTT.

This chain connects TRBV19 to TRBJ1-1; D remains unclear. The CDR3 has 14 amino acids. The ends were cut back, 3 bases at V and 1 base at J, with 9 bases in the middle. Germline CDR1 and CDR2: LNHDA and SQIVND (reference sequence). Here the CDR3 reads CASSMGQPNTEAFF. The CDR3 region has the DNA TGTGCCAGTAGTATGGGCCAACCGAACACTGAAGCTTTCTTT.

The chain combines TRBV2 with TRBJ2-7, with 8 bases that match TRBD1. The V and J ends lost 2 bases and 5 bases, in that order; junction bases with no gene match: 11. The CDR3 has 16 amino acids. Germline V CDR1 and CDR2: SNHLY, FYNNEI. In DNA form, the CDR3 reads TGTGCCAGCAGTGAAATTATCAGGGGGCGAGGGAACGAGCAGTACTTC. This encodes CASSEIIRGRGNEQYF.

This chain joins TRBV11-3 and TRBJ1-2; D remains unclear. The germline V gene encodes CDR1 SGHNT and CDR2 YENEEA. The CDR3 loop spans 17 amino acids. Trimming left V 2 bases short and J 3 bases short, with 19 bases between. The CDR3 protein is CASSLRFEPEADYGYTF. The CDR3 bases are TGTGCCAGCAGCTTAAGATTTGAACCTGAGGCAGACTATGGCTACACCTTC.

The V gene is TRBV19, the J gene TRBJ1-2; possibly TRBD1 for D (6 bases). The CDR3 is 13 residues long. The germline V gene encodes CDR1 LNHDA and CDR2 SQIVND (reference sequence). V dropped 7 bases and J dropped 0 bases, with 9 bases sitting between them. CDR3 amino acids: CASNDRPNYGYTF. DNA for the CDR3: TGTGCCAGTAATGACAGGCCTAACTATGGCTACACCTTC.

This CDR3 reads CASSLLAGGSGDEQFF. The CDR3 DNA reads TGTGCCAGCAGCCTGTTAGCGGGGGGGTCTGGTGATGAGCAGTTCTTC. This chain joins TRBV14 and TRBJ2-1; 11 bases map to TRBD2. CDR3 length: 16 residues. The V and J ends lost 4 bases and 8 bases, in that order; junction bases with no gene match: 10. Germline CDR1 SGHDN, CDR2 FVKESK. Together with reference TRBV14 and TRBJ2-1, the CDR3 gives the full variable domain: EAGVTQFPSHSVIEKGQTVTLRCDPISGHDNLYWYRRVMGKEIKFLLHFVKESKQDESGMPNNRFLAERTGGTYSTLKVQPAELEDSGVYFCASSLLAGGSGDEQFFGPGTRLTVL.

This clone was counted a single time. The chain carries TRBV28 and TRBJ1-1; 7 positions match TRBD1. Trimming removed 8 bases from V and 4 bases from J; junction bases left unmatched: 4. CDR3 length: 12 amino acids. From germline, CDR1 is MDHEN and CDR2 SYDVKM. CDR3 protein: CASRGQVTEAFF. In nucleotides, the CDR3 is TGTGCCAGCCGAGGACAGGTCACTGAAGCTTTCTTT.

The chain carries TRBV2 and TRBJ1-5; weak D call: TRBD1 (5 bases). Germline CDR1 reads SNHLY; CDR2 reads FYNNEI. CDR3 length: 14 residues. Trimming cost V 5 bases and J 5 bases, with 13 bases left between them. CDR3 sequence (DNA): TGTGCCAGCAGTATGATCCTCAGGGATCAGCCCCAGCATTTT. Protein sequence: CASSMILRDQPQHF.

The rearrangement links TRBV7-6 to TRBJ2-1; 8 bases line up with TRBD1. CDR1 is SGHVS, CDR2 FNYEAQ, per germline. The ends lost 0 bases at V and 7 bases at J; junction bases unmatched: 11. This CDR3 contains 17 residues. The CDR3 here is CASSLAAAGTGRNEQFF. CDR3 nucleotides: TGTGCCAGCAGCTTAGCCGCTGCCGGGACAGGACGAAATGAGCAGTTCTTC.

The rearrangement links TRBV15 to TRBJ1-2; D is ambiguous. The CDR3 totals 13 residues. Germline assignment: CDR1 LNHNV and CDR2 YYDKDF (reference sequence). V was shortened by 0 bases and J by 4 bases, with 6 bases between the two germline ends. The CDR3 is CATSRDIRYGYTF. The DNA for the CDR3 is TGTGCCACCAGCAGAGATATTCGCTATGGCTACACCTTC.

The rearrangement uses TRBV28 and TRBJ1-1, with D perhaps TRBD1 (6 bases). Trimming took 3 bases from V and 1 from J, leaving 12 bases between them. The CDR3 runs 15 residues. Germline lookup yields CDR1 MDHEN and CDR2 SYDVKM. The CDR3 DNA is TGTGCCAGCAGTTTTGGGGGGGGCCGGAACACTGAAGCTTTCTTT. This gives the protein CASSFGGGRNTEAFF.

This sequence joins TRBV5-6 and TRBJ1-2, with unresolved D. This CDR3 comprises 13 residues. Per germline, CDR1 SGHDT and CDR2 YYEEEE. Trimming cost V 1 base and J 8 bases, with 12 bases left between them. The CDR3 DNA sequence: TGTGCCAGCAGCTTGCCTCCCCGGTCCGGCTACACCTTC. Encoded protein: CASSLPPRSGYTF.

A single count supports this clone. The chain employs TRBV9 and TRBJ1-1; 7 bases map to TRBD1. J lost 4 bases, V lost 0 bases, and 3 bases had no gene match. The CDR3 has 14 residues. Germline V gene data show CDR1 as SGDLS and CDR2 as YYNGEE. CDR3 nucleotides: TGTGCCAGCAGCGTAGGGCAGGGGGGCACTGAAGCTTTCTTT. It specifies CASSVGQGGTEAFF.

A few counts support this clone. V is TRBV29-1 and J is TRBJ2-7; 9 bases line up with TRBD1. After removal of 4 bases from V and 4 bases from J, the junction contained 5 bases not matched to a gene. CDR1 is SQVTM, CDR2 ANQGSEA, per germline. This CDR3 has 13 amino acids. The CDR3 spells CSVAGTGIYEQYF. CDR3 in DNA: TGCAGCGTTGCCGGGACAGGGATATACGAGCAGTACTTC.